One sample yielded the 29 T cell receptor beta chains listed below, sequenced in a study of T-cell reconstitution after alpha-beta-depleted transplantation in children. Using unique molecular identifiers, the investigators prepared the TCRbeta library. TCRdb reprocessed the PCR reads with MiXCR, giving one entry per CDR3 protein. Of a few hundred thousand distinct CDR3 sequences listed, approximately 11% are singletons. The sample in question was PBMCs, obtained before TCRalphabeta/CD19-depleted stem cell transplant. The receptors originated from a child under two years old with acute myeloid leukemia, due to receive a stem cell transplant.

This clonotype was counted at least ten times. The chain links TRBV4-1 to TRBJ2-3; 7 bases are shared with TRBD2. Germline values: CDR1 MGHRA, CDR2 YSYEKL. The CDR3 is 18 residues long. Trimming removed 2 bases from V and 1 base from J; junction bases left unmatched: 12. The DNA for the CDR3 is TGCGCCAGCAGCCAAAAGTCTCTCCTAGCGGCGGGCACAGATACGCAGTATTTT. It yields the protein CASSQKSLLAAGTDTQYF.

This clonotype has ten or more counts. CDR3 in DNA: TGCAGTGCCGCCCGACAGAACACCGGGGAGCTGTTTTTT. Translating gives CSAARQNTGELFF. The V call is TRBV20-1, the J call TRBJ2-2; unclear D gene. With 6 bases removed from V and 1 base from J, the gap between germline ends came to 9 bases. The germline V gene encodes CDR1 DFQATT and CDR2 SNEGSKA (reference sequence). This CDR3 spans 13 amino acids.

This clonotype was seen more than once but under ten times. The CDR3, as DNA: TGTGCCAGCAGCCAAGAAGGTTGGGGATCAGGGGGGAACACCGGGGAGCTGTTTTTT. Translated: CASSQEGWGSGGNTGELFF. This chain uses TRBV4-2 with TRBJ2-2; the match to TRBD1 covers 7 bases. After removal of 0 bases from V and 1 base from J, the junction contained 11 bases not matched to a gene. The CDR3 consists of 19 residues. Germline CDR1 is LGHNA and CDR2 is YNFKEQ.

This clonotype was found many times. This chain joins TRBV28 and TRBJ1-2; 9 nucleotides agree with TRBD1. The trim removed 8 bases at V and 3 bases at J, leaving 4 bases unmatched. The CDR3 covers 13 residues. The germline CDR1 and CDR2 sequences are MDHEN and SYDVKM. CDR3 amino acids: CASGTGSYYGYTF. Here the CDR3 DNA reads TGTGCCAGCGGGACAGGGTCGTACTATGGCTACACCTTC.

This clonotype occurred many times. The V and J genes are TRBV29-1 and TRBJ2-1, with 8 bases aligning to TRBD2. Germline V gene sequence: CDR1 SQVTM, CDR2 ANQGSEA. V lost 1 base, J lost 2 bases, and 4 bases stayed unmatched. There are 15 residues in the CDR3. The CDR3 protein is CSVEASGFTYNEQFF. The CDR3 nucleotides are TGCAGCGTTGAAGCTAGCGGGTTCACCTACAATGAGCAGTTCTTC.

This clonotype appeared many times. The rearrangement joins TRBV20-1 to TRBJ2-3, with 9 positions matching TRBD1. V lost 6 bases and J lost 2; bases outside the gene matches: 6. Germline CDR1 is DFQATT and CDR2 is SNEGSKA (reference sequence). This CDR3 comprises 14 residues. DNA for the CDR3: TGCAGTGCCGCGGACAGGGGTGACACAGATACGCAGTATTTT. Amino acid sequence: CSAADRGDTDTQYF.

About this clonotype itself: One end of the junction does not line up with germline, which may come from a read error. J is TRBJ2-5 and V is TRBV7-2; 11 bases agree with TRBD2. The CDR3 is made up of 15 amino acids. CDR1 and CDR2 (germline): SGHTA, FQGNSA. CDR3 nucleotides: TGTGCCAGCAGCTCCTTAGCGGGAGGGAAGGAGACCCAGTCCTTC. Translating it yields CASSSLAGGKETQSF.

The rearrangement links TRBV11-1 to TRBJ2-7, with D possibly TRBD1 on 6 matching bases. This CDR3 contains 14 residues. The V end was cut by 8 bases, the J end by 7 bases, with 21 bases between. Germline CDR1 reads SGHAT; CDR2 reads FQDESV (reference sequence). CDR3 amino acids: CASCVSGTTSEQYF. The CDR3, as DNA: TGTGCCAGCTGCGTATCCGGGACAACTTCAGAGCAGTACTTC.

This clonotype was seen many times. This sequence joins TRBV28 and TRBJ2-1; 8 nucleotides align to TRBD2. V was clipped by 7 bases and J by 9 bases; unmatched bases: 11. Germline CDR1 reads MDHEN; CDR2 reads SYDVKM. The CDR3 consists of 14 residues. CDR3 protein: CASKGGGPVGEQFF. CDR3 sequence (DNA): TGTGCCAGCAAAGGCGGGGGGCCCGTAGGTGAGCAGTTCTTC.

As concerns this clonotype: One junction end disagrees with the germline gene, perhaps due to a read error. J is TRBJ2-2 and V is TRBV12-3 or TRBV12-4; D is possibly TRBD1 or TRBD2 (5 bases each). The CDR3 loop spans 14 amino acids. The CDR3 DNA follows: TGTGTCAGCAGTTTTGGGGGGAACACCGGGGAGCTGTTTTTT. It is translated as CVSSFGGNTGELFF.

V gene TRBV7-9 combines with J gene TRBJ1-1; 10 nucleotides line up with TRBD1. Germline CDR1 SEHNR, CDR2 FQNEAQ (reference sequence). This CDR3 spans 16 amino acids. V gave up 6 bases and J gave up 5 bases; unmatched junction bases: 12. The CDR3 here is CASSPAQGQGFTEAFF. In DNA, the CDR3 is TGTGCCAGCAGTCCCGCCCAGGGACAGGGGTTTACTGAAGCTTTCTTT.

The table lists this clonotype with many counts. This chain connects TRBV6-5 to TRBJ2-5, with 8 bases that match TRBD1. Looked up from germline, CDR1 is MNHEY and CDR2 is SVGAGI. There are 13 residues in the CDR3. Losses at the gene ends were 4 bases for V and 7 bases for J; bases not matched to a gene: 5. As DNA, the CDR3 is TGTGCCAGCAGTTCCAGGGGGCATGGGACCCAGTACTTC. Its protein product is CASSSRGHGTQYF.

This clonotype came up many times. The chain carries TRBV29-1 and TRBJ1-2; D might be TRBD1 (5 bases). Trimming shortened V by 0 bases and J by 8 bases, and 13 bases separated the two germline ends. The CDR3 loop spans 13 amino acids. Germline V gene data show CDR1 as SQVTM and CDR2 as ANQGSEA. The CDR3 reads CSVEEGRSSGYTF. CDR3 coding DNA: TGCAGCGTTGAAGAGGGGCGGTCTTCAGGCTACACCTTC.

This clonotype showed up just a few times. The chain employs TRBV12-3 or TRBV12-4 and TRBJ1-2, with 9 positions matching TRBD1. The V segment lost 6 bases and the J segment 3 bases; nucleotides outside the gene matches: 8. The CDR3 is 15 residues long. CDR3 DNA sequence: TGTGCCAGCAGAGGAGGGACAGGGTTTGACTATGGCTACACCTTC. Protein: CASRGGTGFDYGYTF.

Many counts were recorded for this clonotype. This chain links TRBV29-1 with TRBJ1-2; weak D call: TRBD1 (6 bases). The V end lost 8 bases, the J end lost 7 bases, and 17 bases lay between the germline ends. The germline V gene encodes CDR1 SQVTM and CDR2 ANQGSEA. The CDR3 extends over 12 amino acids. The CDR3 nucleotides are TGCAGCATTCTCAGGGGTCCTGCTGGCTACACCTTC. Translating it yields CSILRGPAGYTF.

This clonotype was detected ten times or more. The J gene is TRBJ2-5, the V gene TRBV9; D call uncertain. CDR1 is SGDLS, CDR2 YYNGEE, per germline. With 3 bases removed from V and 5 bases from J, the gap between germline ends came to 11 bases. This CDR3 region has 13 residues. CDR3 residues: CASSGASRETQYF. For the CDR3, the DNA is TGTGCCAGCAGCGGGGCTTCCCGGGAGACCCAGTACTTC.

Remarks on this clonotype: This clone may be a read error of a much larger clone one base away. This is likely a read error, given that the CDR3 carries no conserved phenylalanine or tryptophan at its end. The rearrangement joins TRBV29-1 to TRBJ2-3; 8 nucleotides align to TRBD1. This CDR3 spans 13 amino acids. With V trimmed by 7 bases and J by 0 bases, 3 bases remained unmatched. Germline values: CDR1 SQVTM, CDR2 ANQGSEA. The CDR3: CSARDRSTDTQYL. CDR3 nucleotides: TGCAGCGCCCGGGACAGGAGCACAGATACGCAGTATTTG.

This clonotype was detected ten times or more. This chain's CDR3 is CSASGPSVFGRRYEQYF. DNA of the CDR3: TGCAGTGCTAGCGGACCTTCCGTTTTCGGGAGGAGATACGAGCAGTACTTC. V gene TRBV20-1 combines with J gene TRBJ2-7; TRBD2 agrees at 7 bases. The trim removed 3 bases at V and 4 bases at J, leaving 18 bases unmatched. The CDR3 runs to 17 residues. Germline CDR1 DFQATT, CDR2 SNEGSKA (reference sequence).

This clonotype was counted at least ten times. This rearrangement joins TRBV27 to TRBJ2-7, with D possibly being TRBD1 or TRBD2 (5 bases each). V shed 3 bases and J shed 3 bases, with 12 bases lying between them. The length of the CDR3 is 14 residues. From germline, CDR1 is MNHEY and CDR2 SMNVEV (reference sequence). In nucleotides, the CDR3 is TGTGCCAGCAGTTTTACCGGGGCCCTCTACGAGCAGTACTTC. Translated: CASSFTGALYEQYF.

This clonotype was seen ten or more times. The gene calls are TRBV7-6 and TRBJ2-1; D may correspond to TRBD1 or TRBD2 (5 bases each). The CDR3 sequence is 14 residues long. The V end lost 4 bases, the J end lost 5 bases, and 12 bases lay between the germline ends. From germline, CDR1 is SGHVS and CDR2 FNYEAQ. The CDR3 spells CASSYLVGDNEQFF. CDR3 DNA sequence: TGTGCCAGCAGCTACCTGGTGGGGGACAATGAGCAGTTCTTC.

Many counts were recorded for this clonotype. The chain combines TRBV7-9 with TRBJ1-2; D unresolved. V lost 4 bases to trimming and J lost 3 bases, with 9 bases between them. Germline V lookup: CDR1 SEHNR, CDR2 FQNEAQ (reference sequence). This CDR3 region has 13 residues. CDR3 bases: TGTGCCAGCAGCTCCCTCGGAGACTATGGCTACACCTTC. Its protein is CASSSLGDYGYTF. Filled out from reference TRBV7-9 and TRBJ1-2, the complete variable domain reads DTGVSQNPRHKITKRGQNVTFRCDPISEHNRLYWYRQTLGQGPEFLTYFQNEAQLEKSRLLSDRFSAERPKGSFSTLEIQRTEQGDSAMYLCASSSLGDYGYTFGSGTRLTVV.

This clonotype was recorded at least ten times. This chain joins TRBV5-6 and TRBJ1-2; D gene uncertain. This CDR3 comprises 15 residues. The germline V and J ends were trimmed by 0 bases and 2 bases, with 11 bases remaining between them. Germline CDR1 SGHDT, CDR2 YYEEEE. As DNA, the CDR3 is TGTGCCAGCAGCTTGGGGCCAGAAATAAACTATGGCTACACCTTC. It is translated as CASSLGPEINYGYTF.

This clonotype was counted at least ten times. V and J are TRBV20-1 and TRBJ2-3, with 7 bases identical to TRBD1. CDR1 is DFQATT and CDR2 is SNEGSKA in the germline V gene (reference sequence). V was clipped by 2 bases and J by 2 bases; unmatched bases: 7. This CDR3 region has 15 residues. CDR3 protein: CSARKGAVTTDTQYF. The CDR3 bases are TGCAGTGCTAGAAAGGGGGCAGTAACCACAGATACGCAGTATTTT.

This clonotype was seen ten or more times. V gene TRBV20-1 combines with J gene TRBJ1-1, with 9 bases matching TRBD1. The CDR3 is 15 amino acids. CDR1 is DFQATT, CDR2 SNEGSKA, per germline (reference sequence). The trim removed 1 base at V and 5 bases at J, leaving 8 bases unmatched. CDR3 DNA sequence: TGCAGTGCTAGAGGGACAGGGGCCACGGGGACTGAAGCTTTCTTT. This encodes CSARGTGATGTEAFF.

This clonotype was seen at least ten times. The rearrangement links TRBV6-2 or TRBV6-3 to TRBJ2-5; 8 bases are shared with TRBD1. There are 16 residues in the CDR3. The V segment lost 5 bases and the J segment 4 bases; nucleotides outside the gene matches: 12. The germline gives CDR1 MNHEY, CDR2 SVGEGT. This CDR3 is CASSPEGQGAGETQYF. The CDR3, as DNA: TGTGCCAGCAGTCCTGAGGGGCAGGGGGCAGGAGAGACCCAGTACTTC.

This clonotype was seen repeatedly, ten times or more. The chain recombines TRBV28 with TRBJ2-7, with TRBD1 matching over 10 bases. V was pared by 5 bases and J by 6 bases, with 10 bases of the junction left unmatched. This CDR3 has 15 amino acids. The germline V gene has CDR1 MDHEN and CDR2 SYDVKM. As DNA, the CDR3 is TGTGCCAGCAGTCCCCGGGACAGGGGAACTACCGAGCAGTACTTC. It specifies CASSPRDRGTTEQYF.

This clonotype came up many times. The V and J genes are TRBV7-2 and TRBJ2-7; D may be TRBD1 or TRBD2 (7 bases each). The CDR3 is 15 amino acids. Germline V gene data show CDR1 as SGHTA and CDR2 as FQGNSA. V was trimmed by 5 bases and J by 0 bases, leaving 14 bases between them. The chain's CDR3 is CASSPGGVLSYEQYF. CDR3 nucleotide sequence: TGTGCCAGCAGCCCAGGGGGGGTCCTCTCCTACGAGCAGTACTTC. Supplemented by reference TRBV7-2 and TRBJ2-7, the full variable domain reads GAGVSQSPSNKVTEKGKDVELRCDPISGHTALYWYRQSLGQGLEFLIYFQGNSAPDKSGLPSDRFSAERTGGSVSTLTIQRTQQEDSAVYLCASSPGGVLSYEQYFGPGTRLTVT.

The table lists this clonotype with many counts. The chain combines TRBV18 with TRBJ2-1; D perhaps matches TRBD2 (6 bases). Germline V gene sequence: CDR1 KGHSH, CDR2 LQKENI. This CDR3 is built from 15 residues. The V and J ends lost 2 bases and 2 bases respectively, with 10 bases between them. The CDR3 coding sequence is TGTGCCAGCTCACCAGCGGGACCAACCTACAATGAGCAGTTCTTC. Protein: CASSPAGPTYNEQFF.

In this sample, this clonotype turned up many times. The CDR3 here is CASSQDTGNEQFF. The CDR3 coding sequence is TGCGCCAGCAGCCAAGATACCGGCAATGAGCAGTTCTTC. The J gene is TRBJ2-1, the V gene TRBV4-3, with unresolved D. The CDR3 has 13 amino acids. CDR1 is LGHNA, CDR2 YSLEER, per germline. Trimming stripped 0 bases from V and 6 bases from J, with 6 bases between.